The clone carrying this TCR beta chain was seen a few times. Antigen: not known. TCRdb's copy holds only in-frame clones and misses some; the assay was immunoSEQ multiplex PCR. The sample consists of around 450,000 clones, roughly nine tenths of them appearing once. As to treatment: approximately 18 received Ad26.COV2.S at low or high dose, single or two shots; roughly 5 received placebo; per-sample allocation not given. After the first vaccine or placebo injection, samples were drawn on day 63. Expressing Wuhan-strain SARS-CoV-2 spike, an Ad26 vector served as the vaccine. This specimen belongs to a study of Ad26.COV2.S vaccination and SARS-CoV-2 variants. In the study overall: Ad26.COV2.S, an intramuscular injection, was given once or twice 56 days apart.

Study observations and caveats: Recipients given vaccine exceeded placebo recipients in spike-specific TCR breadth.

J gave up 8 bases and V 6 bases, and 17 bases lay outside the gene matches. Germline CDR1 and CDR2: KGHSH and LQKENI. This CDR3 is 16 amino acids long. This sequence was found in a person between 18 and 65 years old who received the Ad26.COV2.S COVID-19 vaccine or a placebo. J is TRBJ1-1 and V is TRBV18; the match to TRBD1 covers 8 bases. Source: peripheral blood, taken in a trial of Ad26.COV2.S vaccine versus placebo. Here the CDR3 reads CASSLGAGGHPWEAFF. The CDR3 DNA sequence: TGTGCCAGCTCTCTCGGGGCAGGGGGCCATCCTTGGGAAGCTTTCTTT.